This TCR beta chain was identified during a study of OX40 agonist ivuxolimab in advanced cancers. TCRdb's table, derived via immunoSEQ multiplex PCR, lists solely in-frame clones and lacks some. The table records about 85,000 clones, approximately 86% of them present only once. The V and J ends lost 1 base and 10 bases, in that order; junction bases with no gene match: 8. Germline assignment: CDR1 SEHNR and CDR2 FQNEAQ (reference sequence). The length of the CDR3 is 15 residues. The origin of this receptor is an adult with an advanced solid tumor such as melanoma, head and neck, liver or kidney cancer. Material: CD4+ or CD8+ T cells sorted from blood, obtained in a trial of the OX40 agonist ivuxolimab. The J gene is TRBJ2-2, the V gene TRBV7-9, with 8 bases fitting TRBD2. The CDR3 DNA reads TGTGCCAGCAGCTTAGGTGGGACTAGTTTTGAGGAGCTGTTTTTT. Its protein product is CASSLGGTSFEELFF.